The present T cell receptor (beta chain) was sequenced within a study of shared clonotypes between healthy human individuals. The CDR3 totals 12 residues. Germline V gene data show CDR1 as SGHNT and CDR2 as YYREEE (reference sequence). The V gene end was trimmed by 4 bases and the J gene end by 8 bases; junction bases not matched to a gene: 3. The method was immunoSEQ multiplex PCR; TCRdb's version includes in-frame clones alone and lacks a portion of them. The sample includes over 950,000 clones, about 72% seen only once; the top ten take 0.7% to 0.95%. The clonotype comes from a man aged 18 to 30 in good health. Some clones in this sample may be carry-over from other donors' samples. The chain couples TRBV5-4 to TRBJ2-1; 7 bases are a match to TRBD2. The sequencing sample was made of memory CD4+ T cells from PBMCs. This sample's subset: CD45RA-negative fraction. Written as DNA, the CDR3 is TGTGCCAGCAGCCCGGCGGGGGATGAGCAGTTCTTC. It is translated as CASSPAGDEQFF.